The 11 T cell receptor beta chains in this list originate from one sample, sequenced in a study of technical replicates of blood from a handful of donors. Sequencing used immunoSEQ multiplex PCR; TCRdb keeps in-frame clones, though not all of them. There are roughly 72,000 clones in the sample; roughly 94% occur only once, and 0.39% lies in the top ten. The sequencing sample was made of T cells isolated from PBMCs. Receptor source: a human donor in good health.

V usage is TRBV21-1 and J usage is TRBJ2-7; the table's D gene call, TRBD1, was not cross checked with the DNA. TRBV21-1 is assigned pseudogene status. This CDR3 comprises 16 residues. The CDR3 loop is CASSRGGGQGSYEQYF. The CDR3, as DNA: TGTGCCAGCAGCCGTGGCGGCGGACAGGGCTCCTACGAGCAGTACTTC.

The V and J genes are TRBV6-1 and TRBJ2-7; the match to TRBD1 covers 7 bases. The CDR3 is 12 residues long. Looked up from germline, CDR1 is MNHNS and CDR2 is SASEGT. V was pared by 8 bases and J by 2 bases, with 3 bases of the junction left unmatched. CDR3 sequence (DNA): TGTGCCAGCTGGGACAGCCCCTACGAGCAGTACTTC. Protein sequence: CASWDSPYEQYF.

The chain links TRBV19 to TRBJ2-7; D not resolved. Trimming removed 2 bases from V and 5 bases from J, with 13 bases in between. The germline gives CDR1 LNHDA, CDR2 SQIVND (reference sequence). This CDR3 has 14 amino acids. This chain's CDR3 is CASSITGGRNEQYF. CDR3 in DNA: TGTGCCAGTAGTATAACGGGTGGAAGGAACGAGCAGTACTTC.

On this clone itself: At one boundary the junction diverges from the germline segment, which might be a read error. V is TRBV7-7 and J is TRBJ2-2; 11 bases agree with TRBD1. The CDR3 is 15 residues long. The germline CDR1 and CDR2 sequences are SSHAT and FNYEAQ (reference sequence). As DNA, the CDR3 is TGTGCTAGCAGCCAGGGACAGGGGGACACCGGGGAGCTGTTTTTT. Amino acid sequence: CASSQGQGDTGELFF.

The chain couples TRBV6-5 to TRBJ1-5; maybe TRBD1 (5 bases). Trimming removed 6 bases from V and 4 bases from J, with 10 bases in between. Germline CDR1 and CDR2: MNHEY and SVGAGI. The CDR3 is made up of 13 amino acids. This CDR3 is CASRKRGNQPQHF. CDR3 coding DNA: TGTGCCAGCAGAAAACGGGGGAATCAGCCCCAGCATTTT.

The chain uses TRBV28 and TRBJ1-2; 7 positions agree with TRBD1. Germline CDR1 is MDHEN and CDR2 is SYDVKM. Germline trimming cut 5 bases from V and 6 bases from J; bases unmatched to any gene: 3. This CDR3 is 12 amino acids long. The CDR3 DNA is TGTGCCAGCAGTCTACAGGGGAATGGCTACACCTTC. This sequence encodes CASSLQGNGYTF.

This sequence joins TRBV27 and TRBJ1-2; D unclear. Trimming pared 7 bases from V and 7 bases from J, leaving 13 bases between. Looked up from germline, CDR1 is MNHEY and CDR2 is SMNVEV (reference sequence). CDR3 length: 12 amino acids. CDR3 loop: CASKTAALGYTF. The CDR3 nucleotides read TGTGCCAGCAAGACCGCGGCTCTTGGCTACACCTTC.

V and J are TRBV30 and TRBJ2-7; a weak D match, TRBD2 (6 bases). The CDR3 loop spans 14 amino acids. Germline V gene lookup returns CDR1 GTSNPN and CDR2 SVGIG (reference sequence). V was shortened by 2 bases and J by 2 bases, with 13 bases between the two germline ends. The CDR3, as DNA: TGTGCCTGGAGTCCGGGGCGGGGACCCTACGAGCAGTACTTC. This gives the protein CAWSPGRGPYEQYF.

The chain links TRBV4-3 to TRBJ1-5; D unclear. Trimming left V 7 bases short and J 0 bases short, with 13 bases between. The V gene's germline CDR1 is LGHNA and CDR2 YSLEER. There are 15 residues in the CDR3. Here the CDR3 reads CASTTDIYSNQPQHF. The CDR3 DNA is TGCGCCAGCACCACCGACATTTATAGCAATCAGCCCCAGCATTTT.

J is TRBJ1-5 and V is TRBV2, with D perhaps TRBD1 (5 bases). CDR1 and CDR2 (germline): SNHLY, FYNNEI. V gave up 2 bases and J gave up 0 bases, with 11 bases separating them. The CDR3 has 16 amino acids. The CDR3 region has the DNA TGTGCCAGCAGTGAATGGGGGGGATATAGCAATCAGCCCCAGCATTTT. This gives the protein CASSEWGGYSNQPQHF.

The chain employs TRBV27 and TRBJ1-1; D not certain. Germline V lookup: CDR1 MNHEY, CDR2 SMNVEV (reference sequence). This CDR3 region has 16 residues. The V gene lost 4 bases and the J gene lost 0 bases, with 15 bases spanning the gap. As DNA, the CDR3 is TGTGCCAGCAGTTCCCGGCTAGGCTCTTTGAACACTGAAGCTTTCTTT. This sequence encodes CASSSRLGSLNTEAFF.